This TCR beta chain was identified in a study of early T cells in non-severe SARS-CoV-2 infection. At least ten counts were recorded for this clonotype. Using its own MiXCR run on the 5' RACE reads, TCRdb lists one record per CDR3 protein. The sample lists around 60,000 distinct CDR3 sequences, 10% occurring once. Germline V gene data show CDR1 as LGHDT and CDR2 as YNNKEL (reference sequence). The CDR3 runs to 12 residues. Trimming took 4 bases from V and 7 from J; bases not matched to a gene: 3. The sequence was obtained from an adult who was a healthcare worker with PCR-confirmed SARS-CoV-2 infection or an uninfected control (not recorded which). Sequencing was carried out using whole blood. The chain employs TRBV3-1 and TRBJ2-7, with TRBD1 matching 8 bases. The CDR3 region has the DNA TGTGCCAGCAGCCGGACAGGGATGGAGCAGTACTTC. It yields the protein CASSRTGMEQYF.